A single sample gave rise to the 29 T cell receptor beta chains below, sequenced in a study of T cells in Graves' hyperthyroidism and ophthalmopathy. It was RNA transcripts that yielded the amplified TCR beta CDR3 regions. Initially, a first-round RT-PCR of the TCR CDR3 employed the HTBI primer set. MiXCR, applied by TCRdb to the multiplex PCR reads, yields one record per CDR3 protein. This table holds about 840,000 distinct CDR3 sequences, around 38% found once. Sequencing input: blood. The receptors stem from a man aged 18 to 35 with Graves' hyperthyroidism.

This clonotype was counted many times. J is TRBJ1-4 and V is TRBV2, with D perhaps TRBD1 (6 bases). This CDR3 has 16 residues. Trimming took 6 bases from V and 0 from J, leaving 14 bases between them. Germline V lookup: CDR1 SNHLY, CDR2 FYNNEI. CDR3 in amino acids: CASREDSSATNEKLFF. Written as DNA, the CDR3 is TGTGCCAGCAGGGAGGACAGTTCGGCAACTAATGAAAAACTGTTTTTT.

V gene TRBV7-2 combines with J gene TRBJ2-3; TRBD2 agrees at 7 bases. The germline gives CDR1 SGHTA, CDR2 FQGNSA. Trimming removed 5 bases from V and 5 bases from J; junction bases left unmatched: 1. This CDR3 has 12 residues. CDR3: CASSASGDTQYF. CDR3 DNA: TGTGCCAGCAGCGCTAGCGGAGATACGCAGTATTTT.

V usage is TRBV24-1 and J usage is TRBJ1-5; D is uncertain. V lost 5 bases and J lost 2, with 9 bases in between. This CDR3 is built from 14 residues. Germline CDR1 reads KGHDR; CDR2 reads SFDVKD. CDR3 in DNA: TGTGCCACCAGTGGACTAGCGGGCAATCAGCCCCAGCATTTT. As protein: CATSGLAGNQPQHF.

This clonotype was recorded many times. This sequence joins TRBV2 and TRBJ2-7; tentative D call: TRBD1 (6 bases). Trimming stripped 8 bases from V and 3 bases from J, with 14 bases between. The germline V gene has CDR1 SNHLY and CDR2 FYNNEI. CDR3 size: 13 residues. CDR3 DNA sequence: TGTGCCAGCGCCCGGACAGAGGGCTACGAGCAGTACTTC. It translates to CASARTEGYEQYF. Filled out from reference TRBV2 and TRBJ2-7, the complete variable domain reads EPEVTQTPSHQVTQMGQEVILRCVPISNHLYFYWYRQILGQKVEFLVSFYNNEISEKSEIFDDQFSVERPDGSNFTLKIRSTKLEDSAMYFCASARTEGYEQYFGPGTRLTVT.

This clonotype was recorded many times. The chain employs TRBV29-1 and TRBJ2-7, with 8 bases aligning to TRBD1. The junction had 4 bases not matched to a gene; V was cut back by 0 bases and J by 6 bases. In germline, CDR1 is SQVTM, CDR2 ANQGSEA. The CDR3 is 13 amino acids. CDR3 nucleotides: TGCAGCGTTGAAGAGCAGGGGGCTAGCGAGCAGTACTTC. Protein: CSVEEQGASEQYF.

A note on this clonotype: The junction departs from germline at one end; a sequencing error may be responsible. The V and J genes are TRBV2 and TRBJ1-5; no reliable D call. CDR3 length equals 13 residues. Per the germline V gene, CDR1 is SNHLY and CDR2 is FYNNEI. Here the CDR3 reads CASRGPSNQPRHF. The CDR3 DNA follows: TGTGCCAGCAGGGGTCCTAGCAATCAGCCCCGGCATTTT.

Points on this clonotype: Possible read error: a much larger clone is one base away. V and J are TRBV13 and TRBJ1-2, with 7 positions matching TRBD1. There are 17 residues in the CDR3. The V segment lost 0 bases and the J segment 5 bases; nucleotides outside the gene matches: 12. From germline, CDR1 is PRHDT and CDR2 FYEKMQ (reference sequence). The DNA for the CDR3 is TGTGCCAGCAGCTTAGGGGGGACAGTCCTCTCTTCGTATGGCTACACCTTC. It is translated as CASSLGGTVLSSYGYTF.

This chain links TRBV29-1 with TRBJ1-5; D unclear. CDR3 length equals 13 residues. V lost 5 bases and J 3 bases, leaving 11 bases between the germline ends. Germline V gene lookup returns CDR1 SQVTM and CDR2 ANQGSEA. DNA of the CDR3: TGCAGCGTTAATGACGGGATCAATCAGCCCCAGCATTTT. This codes for CSVNDGINQPQHF.

The chain combines TRBV7-3 with TRBJ2-7, with TRBD2 identical over 12 bases. With V trimmed by 6 bases and J by 5 bases, 5 bases remained unmatched. This CDR3 comprises 14 residues. CDR1 is SGHTA and CDR2 is FQGTGA in the germline V gene. CDR3 bases: TGTGCCAGCAGTCGGACTAGCGGGGCTCACGAGCAGTACTTC. This gives the protein CASSRTSGAHEQYF.

This clonotype was detected a few times. The chain carries TRBV7-8 and TRBJ2-2, with D possibly called TRBD1 or TRBD2 (5 bases each). The germline V and J ends were trimmed by 1 base and 5 bases, with 8 bases remaining between them. CDR3 length: 14 residues. The germline CDR1 and CDR2 sequences are SGHVS and FQNEAQ. The CDR3 reads CASSLGDGTGELFF. The CDR3 DNA reads TGTGCCAGCAGCTTAGGGGACGGAACCGGGGAGCTGTTTTTT.

This rearrangement joins TRBV7-8 to TRBJ1-1; TRBD1 is a possible D gene (5 bases). The CDR3 sequence is 17 residues long. Between the trimmed V and J ends, which lost 0 bases and 9 bases, there was a span of 23 bases. From germline, CDR1 is SGHVS and CDR2 FQNEAQ. The CDR3 coding sequence is TGTGCCAGCAGCTTAGCGATCCTAACGGGAGGGGATCGAAAAGCTTTCTTT. It codes for CASSLAILTGGDRKAFF.

Comment on this clonotype: This may be a read error, as it is one base from a much larger clone. This chain links TRBV29-1 with TRBJ2-2, with unresolved D. CDR1 is SQVTM, CDR2 ANQGSEA, per germline. This CDR3 contains 13 residues. Trimming shortened V by 4 bases and J by 1 base, and 7 bases separated the two germline ends. The CDR3 sequence is CSVVLKNTGELFF. The CDR3 nucleotides are TGCAGCGTTGTACTAAAGAACACCGGGGAGCTGTTTTTT.

CDR3 protein: CASSLAFWANTEAFF. The CDR3 coding sequence is TGTGCCAGCAGCTTAGCGTTCTGGGCGAACACTGAAGCTTTCTTT. The chain couples TRBV7-9 to TRBJ1-1; no clear D. This CDR3 has 15 amino acids. Germline V gene sequence: CDR1 SEHNR, CDR2 FQNEAQ (reference sequence). Trimming removed 0 bases from V and 1 base from J, with 9 bases in between. Complete variable domain (other parts from reference TRBV7-9 and TRBJ1-1): DTGVSQNPRHKITKRGQNVTFRCDPISEHNRLYWYRQTLGQGPEFLTYFQNEAQLEKSRLLSDRFSAERPKGSFSTLEIQRTEQGDSAMYLCASSLAFWANTEAFFGQGTRLTVV.

There are a few counts of this clonotype. The rearrangement joins TRBV5-6 to TRBJ1-2; D gene uncertain. Germline-derived CDR1 and CDR2 are SGHDT and YYEEEE. The CDR3 consists of 14 residues. Trimming took off 0 bases at V and 4 bases at J, with 10 bases between the two ends. CDR3 region: CASSLGTVLYGYTF. In DNA, the CDR3 is TGTGCCAGCAGCTTGGGGACGGTCCTCTATGGCTACACCTTC.

The J gene is TRBJ2-5, the V gene TRBV29-1, with D possibly matching TRBD2 (7 bases). V shed 8 bases and J shed 4 bases, with 17 bases lying between them. This CDR3 region has 13 residues. Germline V gene sequence: CDR1 SQVTM, CDR2 ANQGSEA. CDR3 region: CSSYRGAGETQYF. The CDR3 coding sequence is TGCAGCAGTTACCGGGGGGCGGGAGAGACCCAGTACTTC.

This clonotype was seen a handful of times. The V and J genes are TRBV7-8 and TRBJ2-7, with 12 bases fitting TRBD2. Per the germline V gene, CDR1 is SGHVS and CDR2 is FQNEAQ. The CDR3 loop spans 16 amino acids. J gave up 5 bases and V 5 bases, and 10 bases lay outside the gene matches. CDR3 protein: CASSPRLAGAEHEQYF. Here the CDR3 DNA reads TGTGCCAGCAGCCCCCGACTAGCGGGGGCTGAACACGAGCAGTACTTC.

This clonotype was seen a few times. This sequence joins TRBV9 and TRBJ2-2; D possibly corresponds to TRBD2 (7 bases). Germline CDR1 is SGDLS and CDR2 is YYNGEE. The CDR3 spans 16 residues. Deletions cut 0 bases from V and 2 bases from J, with 11 bases between. This CDR3 is CASSVGGGSNTGELFF. The DNA for the CDR3 is TGTGCCAGCAGCGTAGGGGGGGGCTCAAACACCGGGGAGCTGTTTTTT. The variable domain in full, with the rest retrieved from reference TRBV9 and TRBJ2-2, is DSGVTQTPKHLITATGQRVTLRCSPRSGDLSVYWYQQSLDQGLQFLIQYYNGEERAKGNILERFSAQQFPDLHSELNLSSLELGDSALYFCASSVGGGSNTGELFFGEGSRLTVL.

This clonotype has only a few counts. The chain uses TRBV9 and TRBJ1-1; perhaps TRBD1 as D (6 bases). Germline CDR1 SGDLS, CDR2 YYNGEE. The CDR3 extends over 13 amino acids. Trimming stripped 0 bases from V and 8 bases from J, with 11 bases between. DNA for the CDR3: TGTGCCAGCAGCGTAGGGCAGGGGCCAGAAGCTTTCTTT. As protein: CASSVGQGPEAFF. Variable domain in full (rest from reference TRBV9 and TRBJ1-1): DSGVTQTPKHLITATGQRVTLRCSPRSGDLSVYWYQQSLDQGLQFLIQYYNGEERAKGNILERFSAQQFPDLHSELNLSSLELGDSALYFCASSVGQGPEAFFGQGTRLTVV.

This clonotype was picked up a small number of times. The chain joins TRBV12-5 to TRBJ1-2; TRBD1 aligns across 12 bases. With 0 bases clipped from V and 7 bases from J, the junction kept 6 bases outside the gene matches. CDR1 and CDR2 (germline): LGHNT, FRNRAP. The CDR3 contains 16 residues. The CDR3 bases are TGTGCTAGTGGTTTGGTCCTGGGACAGGGGGCTGTTGGCTACACCTTC. Translation gives CASGLVLGQGAVGYTF.

The rearrangement uses TRBV29-1 and TRBJ2-2, with 8 bases matching TRBD1. This CDR3 is 15 amino acids long. Trimming removed 7 bases from V and 3 bases from J; junction bases left unmatched: 10. Germline V lookup: CDR1 SQVTM, CDR2 ANQGSEA. The CDR3 here is CSAQTGVRHTGELFF. The CDR3 DNA reads TGCAGCGCTCAGACAGGGGTTCGGCACACCGGGGAGCTGTTTTTT.

The chain joins TRBV19 to TRBJ2-2; 10 bases agree with TRBD2. Germline loops: CDR1 LNHDA, CDR2 SQIVND (reference sequence). The CDR3 sequence is 17 residues long. The J segment lost 4 bases and the V segment lost 5 bases, leaving 10 bases of the junction unmatched. CDR3 bases: TGTGCCAGTAGTCCGTCCCCTAGCGGGAGTCTCACCGGGGAGCTGTTTTTT. Its protein is CASSPSPSGSLTGELFF.

CDR3 sequence (DNA): TGTGCCAGCAGCTTAGGTTGGACACCGAATTCACCCCTCCACTTT. Encoded protein: CASSLGWTPNSPLHF. The chain links TRBV11-2 to TRBJ1-6; D is perhaps TRBD1 (5 bases). CDR1 and CDR2 (germline): SGHAT, FQNNGV. This CDR3 spans 15 amino acids. Trimming took 1 base from V and 7 from J, leaving 11 bases between them.

This rearrangement joins TRBV10-3 to TRBJ2-7; a possible D gene is TRBD2 (5 bases). The CDR3 consists of 12 residues. The germline V gene encodes CDR1 ENHRY and CDR2 SYGVKD. V was shortened by 7 bases and J by 4 bases, with 11 bases between the two germline ends. In nucleotides, the CDR3 is TGTGCCATCACCGCCGAGGGATACGAGCAGTACTTC. As protein: CAITAEGYEQYF.

This chain connects TRBV6-5 to TRBJ1-3; D uncertain. V was clipped by 2 bases and J by 2 bases, with 13 bases between them. The CDR3 is 16 residues long. Germline CDR1 and CDR2: MNHEY and SVGAGI. CDR3: CASSYSNFGTGNTIYF. The CDR3 nucleotides are TGTGCCAGCAGTTACAGCAACTTCGGGACTGGAAACACCATATATTTT.

In the case of this clonotype: The junction does not match germline at one end; this may be a read error. The chain is built from TRBV12-3 or TRBV12-4 and TRBJ2-7; D is uncertain. The CDR3 has 11 amino acids. CDR3 in DNA: TGTGCCGGCAGTCCCCTAGGGGAGCAGTACTTC. Encoded protein: CAGSPLGEQYF.

This clonotype was counted only a few times. The rearrangement joins TRBV6-5 to TRBJ1-2, with D perhaps matching TRBD1 (6 bases). The CDR3 extends over 16 amino acids. Germline loops: CDR1 MNHEY, CDR2 SVGAGI. Trimming stripped 1 base from V and 8 bases from J, with 20 bases between. In DNA, the CDR3 is TGTGCCAGCAGTTACTTCACCGCGGGGGGGCTGGGAGGCTACACCTTC. Encoded protein: CASSYFTAGGLGGYTF.

The gene calls are TRBV2 and TRBJ2-7; D is possibly TRBD1 (5 bases). The CDR3 length is 13 residues. From germline, CDR1 is SNHLY and CDR2 FYNNEI. The V end was cut by 5 bases, the J end by 3 bases, with 11 bases between. CDR3 DNA sequence: TGTGCCAGCAGTTTGACAGCTTACTACGAGCAGTACTTC. This gives the protein CASSLTAYYEQYF.

This chain links TRBV2 with TRBJ1-2; TRBD1 aligns across 8 bases. The CDR3 is made up of 14 amino acids. J was trimmed by 4 bases and V by 6 bases; bases with no gene match: 7. Germline CDR1 and CDR2: SNHLY and FYNNEI. This CDR3 is CASRTGDGGYGYTF. CDR3 DNA sequence: TGTGCCAGCAGGACAGGGGACGGAGGCTATGGCTACACCTTC.

This clonotype was counted between two and nine times. Sequence at one end of the junction differs from germline and may be a read error. V gene TRBV7-9 combines with J gene TRBJ2-7; TRBD1 aligns across 9 bases. Germline V CDR1 and CDR2: SEHNR, FQNEAQ (reference sequence). This CDR3 has 15 residues. CDR3 loop: CASSGPGQGSYEQYF. CDR3 coding DNA: TGCGCCAGCAGCGGGCCGGGACAGGGCTCCTACGAGCAGTACTTC.